These 13 T cell receptor beta chains share one sample of origin, sequenced in a study of T cells after posttransplantation cyclophosphamide (dated by TCRdb to the mid-2010s). The control cohort consisted of roughly 11 patients who had myeloablative marrow transplants with methotrexate plus a calcineurin inhibitor and who were sampled 1 year after transplant. Library construction relied on the immunoSEQ multiplex PCR assay. The table was pulled from immuneACCESS by TCRdb, which kept in-frame rearrangements only. Such tables lose some clones; where checked, under half of the loss comes from unresolved V genes, and the rest has no known cause. The table for this sample lists about 15,000 clones; less than 90% of them were counted only once. Of the sample, under 6% falls within the top ten clones. The specimen was PBMCs, collected more than 350 days after allogeneic stem cell transplant with calcineurin inhibitor and methotrexate. These receptors were obtained from a male patient in his late teens or twenties who received an allogeneic stem cell transplant from a related donor, was CMV-positive, and had no GVHD. It is possible that, after a transplant, some T cells come from the graft donor.

The rearrangement links TRBV28 to TRBJ1-2, with 12 bases identical to TRBD1. There are 15 residues in the CDR3. Germline CDR1 reads MDHEN; CDR2 reads SYDVKM. V was pared by 1 base and J by 6 bases, with 3 bases of the junction left unmatched. The CDR3 reads CASSLSGQGADGYTF. In DNA, the CDR3 is TGTGCCAGCAGTTTATCGGGACAGGGGGCCGATGGCTACACCTTC.

In the case of this clone: The junction departs from the called germline gene at one end, perhaps through a read error. V gene TRBV6-5 combines with J gene TRBJ2-1; no clear D gene. Germline loops: CDR1 MNHEY, CDR2 SVGAGI. The CDR3 is 11 amino acids. CDR3 DNA sequence: TGTGCCAGCAGTGCATACAGTGAGCAGTTCTTC. Protein product: CASSAYSEQFF.

The chain employs TRBV4-1 and TRBJ2-1; 11 bases agree with TRBD2. Germline assignment: CDR1 MGHRA and CDR2 YSYEKL. J lost 7 bases, V lost 0 bases, and 14 bases had no gene match. The CDR3 spans 19 residues. CDR3 protein: CASSQDRGLAGGTENEQFF. The DNA of the CDR3 is TGCGCCAGCAGCCAAGATCGAGGGCTAGCGGGAGGAACCGAGAATGAGCAGTTCTTC.

For the CDR3, the DNA is TGTGCCAGCAGCCTCCGGGACAGGAGCCGTTGGGAGCAGTACTTC. This sequence encodes CASSLRDRSRWEQYF. The genes are TRBV7-8 and TRBJ2-7; 8 nucleotides agree with TRBD1. V gave up 5 bases and J gave up 7 bases; unmatched junction bases: 13. Per the germline V gene, CDR1 is SGHVS and CDR2 is FQNEAQ. CDR3 size: 15 residues.

CDR3 amino acids: CASSSTLTGVSEQFF. In nucleotides, the CDR3 is TGTGCCAGCAGCTCTACTTTAACTGGAGTTAGTGAGCAGTTCTTC. J is TRBJ2-1 and V is TRBV7-3; D is uncertain. Trimming took 4 bases from V and 9 from J, leaving 19 bases between them. Germline CDR1 and CDR2: SGHTA and FQGTGA. The CDR3 contains 15 residues.

The chain has TRBV7-8 and TRBJ2-5, with D perhaps matching TRBD1 (5 bases). The germline gives CDR1 SGHVS, CDR2 FQNEAQ. V dropped 6 bases and J dropped 5 bases, with 13 bases sitting between them. The CDR3 spans 13 residues. DNA for the CDR3: TGTGCCAGCAGTCCAGGGCTTTCGGAGACCCAGTACTTC. This encodes CASSPGLSETQYF.

The rearrangement joins TRBV2 to TRBJ1-2, with a tentative D call TRBD1 (5 bases). The CDR3 loop spans 12 amino acids. V lost 1 base, J lost 8 bases, and 8 bases lay in between. Germline-derived CDR1 and CDR2 are SNHLY and FYNNEI. CDR3 nucleotides: TGTGCCAGCAGTGAAGTTTGGGGCGGCTACACCTTC. Translation: CASSEVWGGYTF.

V gene TRBV25-1 combines with J gene TRBJ1-2, with a weak D call TRBD1 (5 bases). Trimming left V 0 bases short and J 7 bases short, with 12 bases between. CDR3 size: 14 residues. The germline CDR1 and CDR2 sequences are MGHDK and SYGVNS. CDR3 in DNA: TGTGCCAGCAGTGAATATGGCAGGGAACGTGGCTACACCTTC. This translates into CASSEYGRERGYTF.

The gene calls are TRBV4-3 and TRBJ2-3, with D possibly TRBD1 on 5 matching bases. The CDR3 is made up of 15 amino acids. With 4 bases removed from V and 4 bases from J, the gap between germline ends came to 15 bases. Per the germline V gene, CDR1 is LGHNA and CDR2 is YSLEER. Here the CDR3 reads CASSPTQGYSDTQYF. As DNA, the CDR3 is TGCGCCAGCAGCCCTACCCAGGGTTACTCAGATACGCAGTATTTT.

This sequence joins TRBV18 and TRBJ1-5, with 7 nucleotides matching TRBD1. The germline gives CDR1 KGHSH, CDR2 LQKENI. This CDR3 is built from 15 residues. V gave up 4 bases and J gave up 10 bases; unmatched junction bases: 13. The CDR3 DNA reads TGTGCCAGCTCACGAGACCGGGACAGAGGGTTTCCCCAGCATTTT. Translation gives CASSRDRDRGFPQHF.

This clone was seen more than once but under ten times. The chain links TRBV25-1 to TRBJ2-2; 8 bases are shared with TRBD2. There are 12 residues in the CDR3. The V and J ends lost 3 bases and 12 bases, in that order; junction bases with no gene match: 3. Germline CDR1 is MGHDK and CDR2 is SYGVNS. The CDR3 loop is CASSDSGGKLFF. CDR3 DNA: TGTGCCAGCAGTGACTCGGGGGGGAAGCTGTTTTTT.

The chain joins TRBV5-6 to TRBJ1-2; maybe TRBD1 (5 bases). V was clipped by 0 bases and J by 8 bases, with 17 bases between them. The CDR3 runs 15 residues. CDR1 SGHDT and CDR2 YYEEEE come from the germline V gene. CDR3 sequence (DNA): TGTGCCAGCAGCTTGGGCGGGGGGAGATCACGGGGCTACACCTTC. Amino acid sequence: CASSLGGGRSRGYTF.

This clone was seen more than once but under ten times. The V call is TRBV7-9, the J call TRBJ1-5, with D uncertain. V lost 0 bases and J lost 2, with 8 bases in between. Germline loops: CDR1 SEHNR, CDR2 FQNEAQ (reference sequence). CDR3 length equals 15 residues. The CDR3 loop is CASSLAGRGNQPQHF. CDR3 nucleotide sequence: TGTGCCAGCAGCTTAGCGGGGAGAGGCAATCAGCCCCAGCATTTT.